A selection of T cell receptor beta chains follows, all from one sample in a study of blood T cell repertoires in COVID-19. Measured with immunoSEQ multiplex PCR; TCRdb has only the in-frame clones, and not every one. The data hold 200,000 to 250,000 clones, with roughly 85% observed a single time. Sequenced sample: peripheral blood. These receptors were obtained from a man aged 18 to 30 with active or convalescent COVID-19. The CDR3 runs from the conserved cysteine through the conserved F or W. A D gene is named only where the DNA matches it firmly. The size entry is marked missing in some rows and otherwise reads once, few, many or a size class.

clone_size,j_call,d_call,v_call,cdr3_nt,cdr3_aa
NA,TRBJ1-1,NA,TRBV18,TGTGCCAGCTCGCCCTGGACAGCGAACACTGAAGCTTTCTTT,CASSPWTANTEAFF
NA,TRBJ2-3,NA,TRBV7-3,TGTGCCAGCAGCCTAGAAAGGTTTTCGGATACGCAGTATTTT,CASSLERFSDTQYF
NA,TRBJ1-2,NA,TRBV5-1,TGCGCCAGCAGCTTGGAGCCAGGCCTTCCCCCTAACTATGGCTACACCTTC,CASSLEPGLPPNYGYTF
few,TRBJ1-2,NA,TRBV12-3/TRBV12-4,TGTGCCAGCAGTTATTATGGGAGGGCTGGCTACACCTTC,CASSYYGRAGYTF
NA,TRBJ2-3,NA,TRBV27,TGTGCCAGCAGTTCAGCGGGAGATACGCAGTATTTT,CASSSAGDTQYF
NA,TRBJ2-4,NA,TRBV5-4,TGTGCCAGCAGCTTGGGAGGGGCAGGGGCGAGAAGCAAAAACATTCAGTACTTC,CASSLGGAGARSKNIQYF
NA,TRBJ1-2,NA,TRBV10-3,TGTGCCATCAGTGAAAGGGGCGGAGAAGGCTATGGCTACACCTTC,CAISERGGEGYGYTF
NA,TRBJ1-4,NA,TRBV10-3,TGTGCCATCAGCAAGGACAGCACCGAAAAACTGTTTTTT,CAISKDSTEKLFF
NA,TRBJ2-1,TRBD1,TRBV6-5,TGTGCCAGCAGTTCGCCGTGGACAGGGGGCAATGAGCAGTTCTTC,CASSSPWTGGNEQFF
NA,TRBJ1-1,TRBD1,TRBV11-2,TGTGCCAGCAGCCTCAAACGACAGGGAGGCTATGAAGCTTTCTTT,CASSLKRQGGYEAFF
NA,TRBJ1-2,TRBD1,TRBV7-8,TGTGCCAGCAGCGCCTTGGGACAGGGGGCTTCTGGCTACACCTTC,CASSALGQGASGYTF
once,TRBJ2-1,NA,TRBV6-2/TRBV6-3,TGTGCCAGCAGCTTTATCTACAATGAGCAGTTCTTC,CASSFIYNEQFF
NA,TRBJ2-1,TRBD2,TRBV7-2,TGTGCCAGCAGTTTAGCGGGAGACATCTACAATGAGCAGTTCTTC,CASSLAGDIYNEQFF
NA,TRBJ1-2,TRBD1,TRBV10-1,TGCGCCAGCAGAGACAGGGGGGGTGACGGCTACACCTTC,CASRDRGGDGYTF
NA,TRBJ2-1,TRBD2,TRBV11-2,TGTGCCAGCAGCCCCCCTAGAGGCGGGGGCTACAATGAGCAGTTCTTC,CASSPPRGGGYNEQFF
NA,TRBJ2-4,TRBD1,TRBV5-4,TGTGCCAGCAGCTTGGACAGGGGCGATCTTAGAGCCAAAAACATTCAGTACTTC,CASSLDRGDLRAKNIQYF
NA,TRBJ2-3,NA,TRBV6-6,TGTGCCAGCAGTTATTCCCGGGGAGATACGCAGTATTTT,CASSYSRGDTQYF
few,TRBJ1-1,TRBD1,TRBV7-9,TGTGCCAGCAGCCCATTAACAGGGGGGACTGAAGCTTTCTTT,CASSPLTGGTEAFF
NA,TRBJ1-4,TRBD1,TRBV6-6,TGTGCCAGCAGTTACGAACAGGGGAACGAAAAACTGTTTTTT,CASSYEQGNEKLFF
once,TRBJ2-7,NA,TRBV7-2,TGTGCCAGCAGCTTCCCCGGGACACCCACCGAGCAGTACTTC,CASSFPGTPTEQYF
NA,TRBJ2-1,TRBD2,TRBV3-1/TRBV3-2,TGTGCCAGCAGCCAACCCACGGGACTAGCAGAAAGTGAGCAGTTCTTC,CASSQPTGLAESEQFF
NA,TRBJ2-7,NA,TRBV28,TGTGCCAGCAGCCTACCTACAGGGTTGAAGGGAATAAAGTCCTACGAGCAGTACTTC,CASSLPTGLKGIKSYEQYF
once,TRBJ2-5,TRBD2,TRBV7-2,TGTGCCAGCAGCGGGCGGGAGCGGGGGACAGAGACCCAGTACTTC,CASSGRERGTETQYF
NA,TRBJ2-7,NA,TRBV28,TGTGCCAGCAGCTCAGTTGGAAGGGTAGCGTCGGACGAGCAGTACTTC,CASSSVGRVASDEQYF
NA,TRBJ1-2,TRBD1,TRBV6-5,TGTGCCAGCAGTCAGGGGGTCTATGGCTACACCTTC,CASSQGVYGYTF
NA,TRBJ2-3,TRBD2,TRBV18,TGTGCCAGCTCAGTTGGGACTAGCGGGATCGGCACAGATACGCAGTATTTT,CASSVGTSGIGTDTQYF
NA,TRBJ2-1,TRBD2,TRBV6-6,TGTGCCAGCATCCCGGGACTAGCGGGAGTGGAGCAGTTCTTC,CASIPGLAGVEQFF
NA,TRBJ1-1,TRBD1,TRBV2,TGTGCCAGCAGTGGGACAGGGACGGAAGCTTTCTTT,CASSGTGTEAFF
NA,TRBJ2-1,TRBD2,TRBV28,TGTGCCAGCAGTTTATGGCTAGCGGGAGTGTTTGTGCACAATGAGCAGTTCTTC,CASSLWLAGVFVHNEQFF
NA,TRBJ2-4,NA,TRBV6-5,TGTGCCAGCAGTTACCGGCCGGGGTCCAGCGGAAACATTCAGTACTTC,CASSYRPGSSGNIQYF
NA,TRBJ2-7,TRBD2,TRBV7-2,TGTGCCAGCAGCTTCGACCTAGCGGGAGGGCCTCTCGAGCAGTACTTC,CASSFDLAGGPLEQYF
NA,TRBJ1-1,NA,TRBV5-1,TGCGCCAGCAGCTTGAATTGGGCAGAGAACACTGAAGCTTTCTTT,CASSLNWAENTEAFF
once,TRBJ1-5,NA,TRBV27,TGTGCCAGCAGTTTCAAGGGCGAGACAGGCGACAGCAATCAGCCCCAGCATTTT,CASSFKGETGDSNQPQHF
NA,TRBJ2-5,TRBD2,TRBV7-8,TGTGCCAGCAGCTTAAACCTAGCGGAAGAGACCCAGTACTTC,CASSLNLAEETQYF
once,TRBJ2-7,NA,TRBV5-6,TGTGCCAGCAGCTACACAGGGTATATGAGGGACGAGCAGTACTTC,CASSYTGYMRDEQYF
once,TRBJ2-7,TRBD2,TRBV3-1/TRBV3-2,TGTGCCAGCAGCCACCATGGACTAGCGGTATATTCCTACGAGCAGTACTTC,CASSHHGLAVYSYEQYF
NA,TRBJ2-1,NA,TRBV28,TGTGCCAGCACTGCGTCGAACCAAGCGGGCAGCTCCTACAATGAGCAGTTCTTC,CASTASNQAGSSYNEQFF